This note documents a single TCR beta chain sequence. This specimen comes from a study of blood T cells in healthy people across ages. Looked up from germline, CDR1 is DFQATT and CDR2 is SNEGSKA (reference sequence). This CDR3 contains 18 residues. V lost 2 bases and J lost 2; bases outside the gene matches: 13. Through a sample-barcoded 5' primer and a J-beta primer mix, a second PCR was run for roughly 6 to 12 cycles. One entry per CDR3 protein results from TCRdb running MiXCR on the 5' RACE reads. In the table there are some 1.5 million distinct CDR3 sequences, about 45% of which are singletons. This TCR derives from a woman younger than 30 in good health. The gene calls are TRBV20-1 and TRBJ2-5; 11 bases fit TRBD2. The sample taken for sequencing was blood. The CDR3: CSARPLAGGRTMQETQYF. In nucleotides, the CDR3 is TGCAGTGCTAGACCTCTAGCGGGGGGCCGGACTATGCAAGAGACCCAGTACTTC.